The source of this TCR beta chain is a study of response to subunit inactivated influenza vaccine. General study results and limits: There was a suggestion from the authors that each seasonal influenza vaccination recruits few new T cells.

V lost 5 bases and J 7 bases, leaving 15 bases between the germline ends. CDR1 LGHDT and CDR2 YNNKEL come from the germline V gene (reference sequence). CDR3 size: 15 residues. TCRdb called the RT-PCR reads again in MiXCR, with one record for every CDR3 protein. The sample records hundreds of thousands of distinct CDR3 sequences, less than 10% being singletons. In the case of this clonotype: Its target is unknown.

Here the sequenced sample was PBMCs from blood, taken roughly 24 months after vaccination. The gene calls are TRBV3-1 and TRBJ1-6; tentatively, D is TRBD1 (5 bases). The TCR comes from a man aged 45-69 years who received an inactivated influenza vaccine. CDR3 DNA sequence: TGTGCCAGCAGCAGTCGGGGCACGGAAAATTCACCCCTCCACTTT. It encodes CASSSRGTENSPLHF.